Sequencing of this T cell receptor (beta chain) was carried out in a study of blood T cell repertoires in COVID-19. Study-level background: Acute and convalescent COVID-19 samples came from the United States, Italy and Spain.

Individuals aged roughly 18 to 95 years were recruited from about two dozen US areas. Per the original methods: The authors estimated nucleated cell counts from reference gene primer amplification. Some clones are missing from TCRdb's copy, which holds only in-frame ones; the method was immunoSEQ multiplex PCR. V, J and clone size reflect that table, while D and trimming were determined from the DNA. The sample comprises roughly 260,000 clones, about 91% of which are singletons, and around 2.6% rests with the top ten. CDR3 length equals 14 residues. Germline values: CDR1 LNHDA, CDR2 SQIVND (reference sequence). V shed 7 bases and J 5 bases; nucleotides not matched to a gene: 8. This clone appeared a few times.

The gene calls are TRBV19 and TRBJ1-5, with 7 bases matching TRBD1. Sequenced sample: PBMCs or T cells enriched from blood (not recorded which). The clonotype was recovered from a woman in her 30s with acute COVID-19. CDR3 sequence reads: CASIGDRVDQPQHF. CDR3 nucleotides: TGTGCCAGTATAGGAGACAGGGTGGATCAGCCCCAGCATTTT.